Described below is a single T cell receptor (beta chain) sequence and its context. Its cognate antigen is unknown. The time point here: persistent/refractory GD, antithyroid drugs over 5 years with positive TRAb. TCR sequences were obtained from RNA taken from PBMCs. A volume of roughly 8.4 milliliters of peripheral blood was collected in EDTA tubes. To make TCR beta libraries, researchers used iRepertoire HTBI primers and Arm-PCR of CDR3 regions. Via MiXCR, TCRdb re-called the multiplex PCR reads, giving one row per CDR3 protein. The data contain about 470,000 distinct CDR3 sequences, roughly 20% of them singletons. The data originate from a study of regulatory T cells in long-lasting Graves disease. At the level of the study: The criterion for persistent Graves' disease was over 5 years of antithyroid drugs with positive TSH receptor antibodies. General study points: Reduced TCR diversity was observed in persistent Graves' patients versus newly diagnosed patients.

The length of the CDR3 is 15 residues. Germline CDR1 reads MNHEY; CDR2 reads SMNVEV (reference sequence). V lost 7 bases and J lost 0, with 13 bases in between. This clonotype originated in a female donor with Graves disease. The V and J genes are TRBV27 and TRBJ1-5; D remains unclear. The specimen comprised peripheral blood mononuclear cells (PBMCs), sampled when the disease was refractory, from a patient treated with antithyroid drugs. The CDR3 spells CASTRPRPSNQPQHF. The CDR3 coding sequence is TGTGCCAGCACCAGACCACGGCCTAGCAATCAGCCCCAGCATTTT.